The sequence of this T cell receptor beta chain was determined in a study of blood T cell repertoires in COVID-19. Turning to the study itself: From T cells, B-cell-depleted T cells, or PBMCs came the material, which was cDNA or gDNA.

This study enrolled people aged about 18 to 95 from approximately 24 US geographic areas. Self-reported history from a screening survey and questionnaire set each donor's cohort. Germline values: CDR1 SGDLS, CDR2 YYNGEE. V gave up 3 bases and J gave up 2 bases, with 11 bases separating them. This CDR3 has 14 residues. Here immunoSEQ multiplex PCR was the method, and the copy in TCRdb shows in-frame clones only, minus some. The profile covers approximately 220,000 clones, with approximately 86% appearing a single time and 3.5% to 4% taken by the ten largest. The specimen was PBMCs or T cells enriched from blood (not recorded which). The source is a woman between 35 and 50 years old with acute COVID-19. J is TRBJ1-2 and V is TRBV9; D call uncertain. The CDR3 loop is CASSAGVGNYGYTF. CDR3 bases: TGTGCCAGCAGCGCCGGGGTCGGGAACTATGGCTACACCTTC.